The 21 T cell receptor beta chains presented below share a single source sample, sequenced in a study of T cell repertoires in cytomegalovirus infection. TCRdb re-derived calls from the reads in MiXCR, one entry per CDR3 protein. The data contain over 100,000 distinct CDR3 sequences, about 15% of them singletons. The specimen sequenced was PBMCs. These receptors came from a human donor in good health (CMV status not recorded). Some clones in this sample may be carry-over from other donors' samples.

At least ten counts were recorded for this clonotype. DNA of the CDR3: TGTGCCAGCAGCTCGGGGGCCTACGAGCAGTACTTC. This sequence encodes CASSSGAYEQYF. This chain joins TRBV7-2 and TRBJ2-7; D possibly corresponds to TRBD2 (6 bases). V lost 4 bases and J lost 2, with 6 bases in between. This CDR3 is 12 amino acids long. CDR1 and CDR2 (germline): SGHTA, FQGNSA.

The V gene is TRBV19, the J gene TRBJ1-1; D might be TRBD1 (6 bases). Trimming shortened V by 6 bases and J by 4 bases, and 12 bases separated the two germline ends. The V gene's germline CDR1 is LNHDA and CDR2 SQIVND (reference sequence). The CDR3 consists of 13 residues. DNA of the CDR3: TGTGCCAGTAGAGGACAGAGGGGCACTGAAGCTTTCTTT. As protein: CASRGQRGTEAFF. The variable domain in full, with the rest retrieved from reference TRBV19 and TRBJ1-1, is DGGITQSPKYLFRKEGQNVTLSCEQNLNHDAMYWYRQDPGQGLRLIYYSQIVNDFQKGDIAEGYSVSREKKESFPLTVTSAQKNPTAFYLCASRGQRGTEAFFGQGTRLTVV.

This clonotype was recorded at least ten times. J is TRBJ1-2 and V is TRBV12-3 or TRBV12-4, with D possibly being TRBD1 (6 bases). This CDR3 contains 16 residues. V dropped 5 bases and J dropped 0 bases, with 16 bases sitting between them. The CDR3, as DNA: TGTGCCAGCAGTGATCCGGGACAAGAGCCTAACTATGGCTACACCTTC. Encoded protein: CASSDPGQEPNYGYTF.

There are many counts of this clonotype. CDR3 residues: CASSIRGAGTEAFF. CDR3 nucleotide sequence: TGTGCCAGCAGCATACGCGGAGCTGGCACTGAAGCTTTCTTT. The chain is built from TRBV7-2 and TRBJ1-1; D is unresolved. The V gene lost 5 bases and the J gene lost 4 bases, with 14 bases spanning the gap. The CDR3 totals 14 residues. Germline V gives CDR1 SGHTA, CDR2 FQGNSA.

The rearrangement links TRBV7-2 to TRBJ2-3; D uncertain. The CDR3 loop spans 18 amino acids. The V gene lost 7 bases and the J gene lost 3 bases, with 26 bases spanning the gap. Per germline, CDR1 SGHTA and CDR2 FQGNSA. The CDR3 spells CASTRTPRFSQRTDTQYF. For the CDR3, the DNA is TGTGCCAGCACCAGAACCCCCCGCTTCAGTCAGAGGACAGATACGCAGTATTTT. Looking up the rest from reference TRBV7-2 and TRBJ2-3 gives the full variable domain: GAGVSQSPSNKVTEKGKDVELRCDPISGHTALYWYRQSLGQGLEFLIYFQGNSAPDKSGLPSDRFSAERTGGSVSTLTIQRTQQEDSAVYLCASTRTPRFSQRTDTQYFGPGTRLTVL.

This clonotype was counted only a few times. The chain uses TRBV20-1 and TRBJ1-2; D is unclear. V lost 3 bases to trimming and J lost 8 bases, with 16 bases between them. CDR1 and CDR2 from the germline V gene are DFQATT and SNEGSKA (reference sequence). The CDR3 sequence is 13 residues long. The CDR3 DNA sequence: TGCAGTGCTAGGGAACGGGCGGAGAAGGGCTACACCTTC. Translating gives CSARERAEKGYTF.

The rearrangement uses TRBV28 and TRBJ2-7; possible D gene TRBD1, 6 bases. The CDR3 is made up of 12 amino acids. Trimming removed 11 bases at V and 2 bases at J, with 13 bases between. The germline gives CDR1 MDHEN, CDR2 SYDVKM. CDR3 loop: CAGQTSPYEQYF. The CDR3 DNA sequence: TGTGCCGGACAGACAAGCCCCTACGAGCAGTACTTC.

The chain uses TRBV20-1 and TRBJ1-4; D uncertain. CDR3 length: 13 amino acids. Germline CDR1 reads DFQATT; CDR2 reads SNEGSKA (reference sequence). Between the trimmed V and J ends, which lost 6 bases and 7 bases, there was a span of 15 bases. The CDR3 nucleotides read TGCAGTGCGAGGCCCCCATGGGGTGAAAAACTGTTTTTT. Translated, it gives CSARPPWGEKLFF.

About this clonotype: Compared with germline, one end of the junction differs, possibly owing to a read error. The V call is TRBV5-8, the J call TRBJ1-2; D might be TRBD1 (5 bases). Per the germline V gene, CDR1 is SGHTS and CDR2 is YDEGEE. The CDR3 is made up of 15 amino acids. CDR3 sequence (DNA): TGTACCAGCAGCTTGGAGGGGAGATCTAACTATGGCTACACCTTC. Protein product: CTSSLEGRSNYGYTF.

V usage is TRBV7-4 and J usage is TRBJ2-1, with D possibly called TRBD1 or TRBD2 (5 bases each). With 5 bases removed from V and 2 bases from J, the gap between germline ends came to 16 bases. Germline V gene lookup returns CDR1 SGHVT and CDR2 SQSDAQ. The CDR3 loop spans 16 amino acids. For the CDR3, the DNA is TGTGCCAGCAGCCTTTTACTTCGGGGACCCTACAATGAGCAGTTCTTC. It specifies CASSLLLRGPYNEQFF.

This clonotype was picked up many times. V usage is TRBV12-3 or TRBV12-4 and J usage is TRBJ1-5; a weak D match, TRBD1 (6 bases). The V gene lost 6 bases and the J gene lost 4 bases, with 13 bases spanning the gap. This CDR3 contains 14 residues. The CDR3: CASSKEGDNQPQHF. For the CDR3, the DNA is TGTGCCAGCAGCAAGGAGGGGGATAATCAGCCCCAGCATTTT.

This clonotype was seen ten or more times. V is TRBV7-2 and J is TRBJ2-5; the D gene is possibly TRBD1 (6 bases). V was clipped by 2 bases and J by 3 bases, with 13 bases between them. The germline gives CDR1 SGHTA, CDR2 FQGNSA. The length of the CDR3 is 15 residues. CDR3 in amino acids: CASSLPGTLKETQYF. The DNA for the CDR3 is TGTGCCAGCAGCTTACCCGGGACATTGAAAGAGACCCAGTACTTC.

This clonotype was detected ten times or more. V gene TRBV7-6 combines with J gene TRBJ2-1; D not certain. V was clipped by 6 bases and J by 3 bases, with 9 bases between them. There are 13 residues in the CDR3. Germline V lookup: CDR1 SGHVS, CDR2 FNYEAQ. The CDR3 sequence is CASSPASYNEQFF. The CDR3 DNA reads TGTGCCAGCAGTCCAGCTAGCTACAATGAGCAGTTCTTC. The full variable domain, completed using reference TRBV7-6 and TRBJ2-1, is GAGVSQSPRYKVTKRGQDVALRCDPISGHVSLYWYRQALGQGPEFLTYFNYEAQQDKSGLPNDRFSAERPEGSISTLTIQRTEQRDSAMYRCASSPASYNEQFFGPGTRLTVL.

This clonotype was detected once. The chain couples TRBV7-2 to TRBJ2-1; D is unresolved. From germline, CDR1 is SGHTA and CDR2 FQGNSA. The length of the CDR3 is 17 residues. Deletions cut 1 base from V and 12 bases from J, with 25 bases between. The CDR3 is CASSLGPDPRTMFVQFF. The CDR3 DNA sequence: TGTGCCAGCAGCTTAGGGCCAGACCCGCGCACAATGTTTGTGCAGTTCTTC.

In its sample, this clonotype was seen a few times. CDR3 sequence reads: CASSSQTGGSATNEKLFF. The CDR3 DNA is TGTGCCAGCAGCTCCCAGACAGGGGGGTCTGCAACTAATGAAAAACTGTTTTTT. The chain has TRBV7-2 and TRBJ1-4; 9 bases map to TRBD1. J gave up 0 bases and V 4 bases, and 9 bases lay outside the gene matches. Germline CDR1 and CDR2: SGHTA and FQGNSA. The CDR3 totals 18 residues.

This clonotype was detected only a few times. This chain uses TRBV7-8 with TRBJ2-3, with 8 positions matching TRBD1. The junction had 10 bases not matched to a gene; V was cut back by 2 bases and J by 0 bases. The CDR3 spans 18 residues. The germline V gene encodes CDR1 SGHVS and CDR2 FQNEAQ. This chain's CDR3 is CASSLPSDRGGSTDTQYF. CDR3 DNA: TGTGCCAGCAGCTTACCCTCAGACAGGGGCGGAAGCACAGATACGCAGTATTTT.

In this sample, this clonotype turned up many times. V usage is TRBV7-2 and J usage is TRBJ1-2, with a weak D call TRBD1 (5 bases). The CDR3 covers 13 residues. V lost 2 bases, J lost 8 bases, and 12 bases lay in between. The germline V gene has CDR1 SGHTA and CDR2 FQGNSA. For the CDR3, the DNA is TGTGCCAGCAGCTTACGAGGCAGGGAGGGCTACACCTTC. It codes for CASSLRGREGYTF.

As regards this clonotype: A much larger clonotype is one base distant, so this may be a read error. The rearrangement uses TRBV29-1 and TRBJ1-1; unclear D gene. The CDR3 has 14 amino acids. Germline loops: CDR1 SQVTM, CDR2 ANQGSEA. The CDR3 bases are TGCAGCATTGAAGATGGGTACATCAACACTGAAGCTTTCTTT. It encodes CSIEDGYINTEAFF.

This clonotype came up a few times. The germline gene is not matched at one end of the junction; a read error may be the cause. V is TRBV2 and J is TRBJ2-7; 8 bases agree with TRBD1. Germline values: CDR1 SNHLY, CDR2 FYNNEI. This CDR3 is 14 amino acids long. This CDR3 reads CASTEGDRNYEQYF. In DNA, the CDR3 is TGTGCCAGCACTGAAGGGGACAGGAACTACGAGCAGTACTTC.

The chain combines TRBV14 with TRBJ1-1, with D perhaps matching TRBD1 (6 bases). CDR3 length: 14 amino acids. Germline values: CDR1 SGHDN, CDR2 FVKESK. The V end was cut by 1 base, the J end by 7 bases, with 13 bases between. CDR3 in amino acids: CASSQVGGRDEAFF. CDR3 nucleotide sequence: TGTGCCAGCAGCCAAGTAGGGGGGCGCGATGAAGCTTTCTTT.

This chain uses TRBV12-3 or TRBV12-4 with TRBJ1-5; TRBD1 matches 9 bases. V shed 7 bases and J 2 bases; nucleotides not matched to a gene: 12. This CDR3 comprises 17 residues. The chain's CDR3 is CASTRGGQGRRNQPQHF. The DNA for the CDR3 is TGTGCCAGCACCCGGGGGGGACAGGGTAGGCGCAATCAGCCCCAGCATTTT.